This TCR beta chain was retrieved from a study of shared clonotypes between healthy human individuals. Each cell subset's genomic DNA was divided evenly among several immunoSEQ plates. TCRdb's table, derived via immunoSEQ multiplex PCR, lists solely in-frame clones and lacks some. The sample holds approximately 500,000 clones; roughly 95% are singletons and the top ten take roughly 0.06%. Study results and caveats: Of the naive CD4 clonotypes, roughly 5.2% were shared across a handful of donors.

CDR3 length: 15 amino acids. The V gene's germline CDR1 is SNHLY and CDR2 FYNNEI. V was pared by 8 bases and J by 1 base, with 7 bases of the junction left unmatched. Concerning this clone itself: The antigen is undetermined.

The sequencing input was naive CD4+ T cells sorted from blood. Subset defined: CD45RA+ positively selected. The rearrangement links TRBV2 to TRBJ1-1, with 10 bases that match TRBD1. The source is a woman in her twenties or thirties in good health. CDR3 DNA: TGTGCCAGCTCCGGGACAGGGGCCCCGAACACTGAAGCTTTCTTT. Its translation: CASSGTGAPNTEAFF. The full variable domain, rest sourced from reference TRBV2 and TRBJ1-1, is EPEVTQTPSHQVTQMGQEVILRCVPISNHLYFYWYRQILGQKVEFLVSFYNNEISEKSEIFDDQFSVERPDGSNFTLKIRSTKLEDSAMYFCASSGTGAPNTEAFFGQGTRLTVV.